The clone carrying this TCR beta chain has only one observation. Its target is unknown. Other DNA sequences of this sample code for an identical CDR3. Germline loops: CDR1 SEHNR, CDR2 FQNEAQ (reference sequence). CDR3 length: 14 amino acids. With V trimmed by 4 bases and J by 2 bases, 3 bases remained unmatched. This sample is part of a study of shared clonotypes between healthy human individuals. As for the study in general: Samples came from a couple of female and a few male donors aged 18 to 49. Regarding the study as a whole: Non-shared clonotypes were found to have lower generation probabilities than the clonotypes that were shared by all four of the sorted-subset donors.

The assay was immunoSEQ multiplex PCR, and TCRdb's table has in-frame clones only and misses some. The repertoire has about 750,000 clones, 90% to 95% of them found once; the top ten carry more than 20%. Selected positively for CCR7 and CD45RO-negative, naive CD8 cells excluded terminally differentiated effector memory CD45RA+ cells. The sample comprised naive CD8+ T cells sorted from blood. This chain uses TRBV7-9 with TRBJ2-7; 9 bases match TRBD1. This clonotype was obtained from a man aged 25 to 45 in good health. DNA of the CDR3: TGTGCCAGCAGCTCGAGACAGGGGGCCTACGAGCAGTACTTC. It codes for CASSSRQGAYEQYF.